This TCR beta chain was identified in a study of shared clonotypes between healthy human individuals. Naive CD8 isolation took CD45RO-negative cells positively selected for CCR7 and excluded terminally differentiated effector memory CD45RA+ cells. This CDR3 has 13 amino acids. CDR1 and CDR2 (germline): SGHAT, FQDESV (reference sequence). Losses at the gene ends were 8 bases for V and 3 bases for J; bases not matched to a gene: 6. Sequencing used immunoSEQ multiplex PCR; TCRdb keeps in-frame clones, though not all of them. Among about 2.1 million clones listed, about 94% were seen once. The gene calls are TRBV11-1 and TRBJ1-1, with TRBD1 matching 7 bases. The sequenced sample consisted of naive CD8+ T cells from PBMCs. The clonotype was recovered from a man younger than 35 in good health. Some clones in this sample may be carry-over from other donors' samples. CDR3: CASGPTGYTEAFF. DNA for the CDR3: TGTGCCAGCGGACCGACAGGGTACACTGAAGCTTTCTTT.